A selection of T cell receptor beta chains follows, all from one sample in a study of OX40 agonist ivuxolimab in advanced cancers. Assay used: immunoSEQ multiplex PCR; TCRdb lists only in-frame clones, some missing. The profile covers roughly 80,000 clones, with about 80% appearing a single time and under 7% taken by the ten largest. Sample: CD4+ or CD8+ T cells sorted from blood, taken in a trial of the OX40 agonist ivuxolimab. These receptors were obtained from an adult with an advanced solid tumor such as melanoma, head and neck, liver or kidney cancer. CDR3s include the opening cysteine and the closing phenylalanine or tryptophan. A D gene is named only where the DNA matches it firmly. Expanded clones are given a class, and other clones once, few, many or no size at all.

cdr3_length	v_call	clone_size	j_call	d_call	cdr3_nt	cdr3_aa
15	TRBV30	NA	TRBJ2-3	TRBD2	TGTGCCTGGAGTGAGGCGGGGGGGCCGGGTGATACGCAGTATTTT	CAWSEAGGPGDTQYF
17	TRBV11-1	once	TRBJ2-6	TRBD1	TGTGCCAGCAGCTCCGGACAGGGCGCAGCTGGGGCCAACGTCCTGACTTTC	CASSSGQGAAGANVLTF
11	TRBV19	few	TRBJ1-3	NA	TGTGCCATCGGGACGGGAAACACCATATATTTT	CAIGTGNTIYF
17	TRBV9	NA	TRBJ2-2	TRBD1	TGTGCCAGCAGCGACTGGGACAGGGACGGGAACACCGGGGAGCTGTTTTTT	CASSDWDRDGNTGELFF
16	TRBV2	NA	TRBJ1-2	NA	TGTGCCAGCAGGGGGCCGGAGAGGGTTTTTAGCTATGGCTACACCTTC	CASRGPERVFSYGYTF
11	TRBV6-6	NA	TRBJ1-5	NA	TGTGCCAGCGGCGTGAATCAGCCCCAGCATTTT	CASGVNQPQHF
11	TRBV20-1	NA	TRBJ1-2	NA	TGCAGTGCTAGCCCCATTGGACTTTACACCTTC	CSASPIGLYTF
15	TRBV4-1	NA	TRBJ2-5	NA	TGCGCCAGCAGCCAAGAGGGGGTATCGGGGGAGACCCAGTACTTC	CASSQEGVSGETQYF
14	TRBV5-5	NA	TRBJ1-5	TRBD1	TGTGCCAGCAGCTTGAAGGGGGCGGATCAGCCCCAGCATTTT	CASSLKGADQPQHF
16	TRBV4-1	NA	TRBJ1-4	NA	TGCGCCAGCAGCCAACGTCCGGGACGGGTAGGTGTGGGACTGTTTTTT	CASSQRPGRVGVGLFF
17	TRBV13	medium-sized	TRBJ1-1	TRBD1	TGTGCCAGCAGCAACTCTGGGACAGGGGGGATGAACACTGAAGCTTTCTTT	CASSNSGTGGMNTEAFF
17	TRBV5-1	once	TRBJ1-1	NA	TGCGCCAGCAGTGCCGACAGTCGAAGAACAATGAACACTGAAGCTTTCTTT	CASSADSRRTMNTEAFF
15	TRBV6-1	NA	TRBJ1-4	TRBD1	TGTGCCAGCAGTGCTCAGGGGGCTGGCGATGAAAAACTGTTTTTT	CASSAQGAGDEKLFF
13	TRBV2	NA	TRBJ2-7	NA	TGTGCCAGCACCCGGACGCCCACCTACGAGCAGTACTTC	CASTRTPTYEQYF
14	TRBV2	once	TRBJ2-5	NA	TGTGCCAGCAACGTCCTAGGACCCAAAGAGACCCAGTACTTC	CASNVLGPKETQYF
16	TRBV19	NA	TRBJ2-2	TRBD1	TGTGCCAGTAGTGGCCCGGGACAGGGAGTCTCCGGGGAGCTGTTTTTT	CASSGPGQGVSGELFF
14	TRBV7-2	NA	TRBJ1-1	TRBD1	TGTGCCAGCAGCCCAAGAGACAGGGGAAATGAAGCTTTCTTT	CASSPRDRGNEAFF
14	TRBV19	NA	TRBJ2-3	NA	TGTGCCAGTAGTATGAACCGAATCACAGATACGCAGTATTTT	CASSMNRITDTQYF
13	TRBV10-2	NA	TRBJ2-7	TRBD1	TGCGCCAGCCAGGACAGGGTCTCCTACGAGCAGTACTTC	CASQDRVSYEQYF
13	TRBV10-3	NA	TRBJ1-4	NA	TGTGCCATCAGTGAGTCGATAAGAGAAAAACTGTTTTTT	CAISESIREKLFF
12	TRBV11-2	NA	TRBJ2-1	NA	TGTGCCAGTCTGCAGGGTTACAATGAGCAGTTCTTC	CASLQGYNEQFF
14	TRBV11-1	NA	TRBJ1-2	NA	TGTGCCAGCAGCTTAGACTGGGGGAACTATGGCTACACCTTC	CASSLDWGNYGYTF
17	TRBV19	NA	TRBJ1-5	TRBD1	TGTGCCAGTAAGTCTGGGACAGGGGGCTATAGCAATCAGCCCCAGCATTTT	CASKSGTGGYSNQPQHF
15	TRBV12-2	NA	TRBJ1-1	NA	TGTGCAAGTCGCTTAGAGGGACAGGGACCCACTGAAGCTTTCTTT	CASRLEGQGPTEAFF
15	TRBV2	NA	TRBJ2-5	TRBD2	TGTGCCAGCAGTGAACTAGCGGGGGGGCAAGAGACCCAGTACTTC	CASSELAGGQETQYF
14	TRBV2	NA	TRBJ2-7	TRBD1	TGTGCCAGCAGTGGGACAGGGATCCCCTTCGAGCAGTACTTC	CASSGTGIPFEQYF
17	TRBV18	NA	TRBJ2-2	TRBD2	TGTGCCAGCTCACCACCATGGCTAGCGGAGTACACCGGGGAGCTGTTTTTT	CASSPPWLAEYTGELFF
14	TRBV30	NA	TRBJ2-3	TRBD2	TGTGCCTGGAGTGCCATAGCGGGAACAGATACGCAGTATTTT	CAWSAIAGTDTQYF
16	TRBV4-2	NA	TRBJ2-1	NA	TGTGCCAGCAGCCAAGAGTATAGCGGCTACAACAATGAGCAGTTCTTC	CASSQEYSGYNNEQFF
17	TRBV11-3	NA	TRBJ2-7	TRBD2	TGTGCCAGCAGCTCCACCGACCATCCTAGCGGCCCCTACGAGCAGTACTTC	CASSSTDHPSGPYEQYF